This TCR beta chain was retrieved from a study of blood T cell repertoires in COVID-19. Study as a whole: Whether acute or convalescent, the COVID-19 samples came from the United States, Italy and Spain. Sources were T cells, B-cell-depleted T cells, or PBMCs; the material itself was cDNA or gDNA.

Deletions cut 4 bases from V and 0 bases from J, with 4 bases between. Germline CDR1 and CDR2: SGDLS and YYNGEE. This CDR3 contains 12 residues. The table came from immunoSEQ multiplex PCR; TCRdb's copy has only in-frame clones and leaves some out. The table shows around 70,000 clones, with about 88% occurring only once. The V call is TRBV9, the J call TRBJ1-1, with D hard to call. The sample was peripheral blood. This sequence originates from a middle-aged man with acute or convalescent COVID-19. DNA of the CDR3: TGTGCCAGCAGCCCGGTGAACACTGAAGCTTTCTTT. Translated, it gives CASSPVNTEAFF.